These 21 T cell receptor beta chains came from one sample sequenced in a study of cytomegalovirus exposure and HLA in healthy donors. Sequencing was performed with immunoSEQ multiplex PCR; in TCRdb, only in-frame clones are kept and a portion is missing. The data contain fewer than 400,000 clones, 70% to 90% of them singletons. Input material: PBMCs. These receptors were taken from a woman aged 18-30 years in good health and CMV-seronegative.

This chain uses TRBV7-2 with TRBJ2-7; the D gene is possibly TRBD1 (6 bases). Per the germline V gene, CDR1 is SGHTA and CDR2 is FQGNSA. V gave up 5 bases and J gave up 0 bases, with 8 bases separating them. This CDR3 is built from 13 residues. In nucleotides, the CDR3 is TGTGCCAGCAGCCGGACAGACTCCTACGAGCAGTACTTC. It is translated as CASSRTDSYEQYF.

The V call is TRBV4-3, the J call TRBJ2-3, with 13 bases aligning to TRBD2. Germline CDR1 LGHNA, CDR2 YSLEER. With V trimmed by 4 bases and J by 1 base, 11 bases remained unmatched. CDR3 size: 19 residues. The CDR3 here is CASSLGPGTSGVRTDTQYF. The CDR3 DNA follows: TGCGCCAGCAGCCTCGGTCCCGGGACTAGCGGGGTTCGCACAGATACGCAGTATTTT.

In this sample, this clone turned up a few times. The chain recombines TRBV29-1 with TRBJ1-1; no firm D call. The germline gives CDR1 SQVTM, CDR2 ANQGSEA. Trimming left V 5 bases short and J 2 bases short, with 9 bases between. This CDR3 contains 12 residues. The CDR3 loop reads CSVRTGNTEAFF. The CDR3 DNA is TGCAGCGTTCGGACGGGAAACACTGAAGCTTTCTTT.

For the CDR3, the DNA is TGTGCCAGCAGTCACAAACTAGCGGGAGGCTATGAGCAGTTCTTC. Its protein product is CASSHKLAGGYEQFF. The chain couples TRBV27 to TRBJ2-1, with 12 bases matching TRBD2. V was pared by 5 bases and J by 8 bases, with 7 bases of the junction left unmatched. This CDR3 comprises 15 residues. Germline CDR1 reads MNHEY; CDR2 reads SMNVEV (reference sequence).

The rearrangement uses TRBV2 and TRBJ2-1; D perhaps matches TRBD2 (6 bases). The CDR3 totals 18 residues. Between the trimmed V and J ends, which lost 1 base and 8 bases, there was a span of 24 bases. The germline gives CDR1 SNHLY, CDR2 FYNNEI. The CDR3: CASSEVGRRAAVGDEQFF. The CDR3 DNA reads TGTGCCAGCAGTGAAGTGGGGAGGAGGGCCGCCGTGGGAGATGAGCAGTTCTTC.

V gene TRBV28 combines with J gene TRBJ1-2; weak D call: TRBD1 (6 bases). The CDR3 runs 14 residues. The V gene lost 7 bases and the J gene lost 1 base, with 13 bases spanning the gap. Germline CDR1 and CDR2: MDHEN and SYDVKM. DNA for the CDR3: TGTGCCAGCACCCTGGACAGCCTTAACTATGGCTACACCTTC. Its protein product is CASTLDSLNYGYTF.

This sequence joins TRBV6-5 and TRBJ2-3; D is perhaps TRBD2 (6 bases). CDR1 is MNHEY and CDR2 is SVGAGI in the germline V gene. Trimming removed 0 bases at V and 5 bases at J, with 9 bases between. The CDR3 is made up of 14 amino acids. Here the CDR3 DNA reads TGTGCCAGCAGTTACTCTTCGCGGGGAGATACGCAGTATTTT. This gives the protein CASSYSSRGDTQYF.

This CDR3 reads CASSAQGAAFF. CDR3 DNA: TGTGCCAGCAGTGCACAGGGGGCGGCTTTCTTT. The genes are TRBV25-1 and TRBJ1-1; 9 bases are shared with TRBD1. CDR1 is MGHDK, CDR2 SYGVNS, per germline. Trimming at V came to 4 bases and at J to 11 bases, leaving 2 bases not matched to a gene. The CDR3 has 11 residues.

The chain is built from TRBV7-6 and TRBJ2-7; TRBD2 matches 9 bases. V lost 1 base and J lost 2; bases outside the gene matches: 6. The CDR3 sequence is 16 residues long. Germline-derived CDR1 and CDR2 are SGHVS and FNYEAQ. CDR3 loop: CASSLEATSGAYEQYF. The CDR3 region has the DNA TGTGCCAGCAGCTTAGAAGCGACTAGCGGAGCCTACGAGCAGTACTTC.

This clone was seen only a few times. Other DNA sequences in the same sample also yield this CDR3. The CDR3 region is CASSLGQNTEAFF. The CDR3 DNA is TGTGCCAGCAGCCTGGGACAGAACACTGAAGCTTTCTTT. The chain combines TRBV7-6 with TRBJ1-1; D is perhaps TRBD1 (6 bases). The ends were cut back, 5 bases at V and 1 base at J, with 8 bases in the middle. Germline CDR1 is SGHVS and CDR2 is FNYEAQ. This CDR3 region has 13 residues.

DNA of the CDR3: TGTGCCAGCCGGACGGGGGTCTCCTACGAGCAGTACTTC. It specifies CASRTGVSYEQYF. The genes are TRBV6-5 and TRBJ2-7; D might be TRBD2 (6 bases). Germline V gene data show CDR1 as MNHEY and CDR2 as SVGAGI. V was cut by 8 bases and J by 0 bases, with 11 bases left in between. The CDR3 runs 13 residues.

CDR3 in amino acids: CASSLSTGTSGQETQYF. The CDR3 region has the DNA TGTGCCAGCAGCCTTTCCACCGGGACTAGCGGACAAGAGACCCAGTACTTC. This sequence joins TRBV9 and TRBJ2-5, with 11 bases aligning to TRBD2. Germline CDR1 SGDLS, CDR2 YYNGEE. The trim removed 4 bases at V and 2 bases at J, leaving 10 bases unmatched. The CDR3 sequence is 17 residues long.

This clone showed up just a few times. The genes are TRBV27 and TRBJ1-1; 9 nucleotides agree with TRBD1. In germline, CDR1 is MNHEY, CDR2 SMNVEV (reference sequence). CDR3 length: 14 residues. V gave up 3 bases and J gave up 6 bases; unmatched junction bases: 5. CDR3 region: CASSFRQGVAEAFF. CDR3 in DNA: TGTGCCAGCAGTTTCCGACAGGGGGTAGCTGAAGCTTTCTTT.

V gene TRBV15 combines with J gene TRBJ1-2, with D possibly matching TRBD1 (5 bases). The CDR3 extends over 16 amino acids. V was cut by 7 bases and J by 7 bases, with 25 bases left in between. Germline V CDR1 and CDR2: LNHNV, YYDKDF (reference sequence). CDR3 amino acids: CATTENYGAVPGGYTF. The CDR3 DNA follows: TGTGCCACCACCGAGAACTATGGGGCAGTACCAGGTGGCTACACCTTC.

The gene calls are TRBV4-2 and TRBJ2-1; tentatively, D is TRBD2 (6 bases). V dropped 0 bases and J dropped 3 bases, with 12 bases sitting between them. Germline V gene sequence: CDR1 LGHNA, CDR2 YNFKEQ. The CDR3 spans 16 residues. The CDR3 loop is CASSQDADYIYNEQFF. The CDR3 DNA sequence: TGTGCCAGCAGCCAAGATGCGGACTATATCTACAATGAGCAGTTCTTC.

V is TRBV19 and J is TRBJ2-7; weak D call: TRBD1 (6 bases). V was clipped by 6 bases and J by 3 bases, with 18 bases between them. The germline V gene has CDR1 LNHDA and CDR2 SQIVND (reference sequence). CDR3 length equals 15 residues. CDR3: CASRNQGIGYYEQYF. Here the CDR3 DNA reads TGTGCCAGTAGAAATCAGGGGATCGGCTACTACGAGCAGTACTTC. Together with reference TRBV19 and TRBJ2-7, the CDR3 gives the full variable domain: DGGITQSPKYLFRKEGQNVTLSCEQNLNHDAMYWYRQDPGQGLRLIYYSQIVNDFQKGDIAEGYSVSREKKESFPLTVTSAQKNPTAFYLCASRNQGIGYYEQYFGPGTRLTVT.

The chain links TRBV4-1 to TRBJ2-7, with 9 nucleotides matching TRBD2. The CDR3 loop spans 15 amino acids. V shed 4 bases, J shed 3 bases, and the junction held 7 bases outside the gene matches. Per germline, CDR1 MGHRA and CDR2 YSYEKL. CDR3 residues: CASSPILAGYYEQYF. CDR3 nucleotides: TGCGCCAGCAGCCCTATTCTAGCGGGATACTACGAGCAGTACTTC.

The chain carries TRBV18 and TRBJ2-2; TRBD1 agrees at 9 bases. CDR3 length: 17 amino acids. The germline V gene encodes CDR1 KGHSH and CDR2 LQKENI. J gave up 0 bases and V 0 bases, and 2 bases lay outside the gene matches. The CDR3 DNA sequence: TGTGCCAGCTCACCACCCGGGACAGGGTCGAACACCGGGGAGCTGTTTTTT. This codes for CASSPPGTGSNTGELFF.

This clone has a single count. The chain joins TRBV6-1 to TRBJ2-7; D is perhaps TRBD1 (6 bases). Germline V gives CDR1 MNHNS, CDR2 SASEGT. This CDR3 has 15 amino acids. V lost 1 base and J 3 bases, leaving 13 bases between the germline ends. CDR3 sequence: CASSEDGQSFYEQYF. The CDR3, as DNA: TGTGCCAGCAGTGAAGACGGACAGTCCTTCTACGAGCAGTACTTC.

This clone was recorded a few times. The chain uses TRBV27 and TRBJ2-7; 11 bases are a match to TRBD1. This CDR3 has 16 residues. CDR1 is MNHEY and CDR2 is SMNVEV in the germline V gene (reference sequence). Trimming at V came to 4 bases and at J to 3 bases, leaving 8 bases not matched to a gene. The CDR3 DNA is TGTGCCAGCAGTTCACATCCCGGGACAGGGGGCTACGAGCAGTACTTC. This sequence encodes CASSSHPGTGGYEQYF.

This clone showed up just a few times. The chain uses TRBV18 and TRBJ1-5, with 9 bases aligning to TRBD1. CDR1 and CDR2 (germline): KGHSH, LQKENI. The CDR3 totals 14 residues. V shed 4 bases, J shed 8 bases, and the junction held 6 bases outside the gene matches. CDR3 DNA: TGTGCCAGCTCACAGGGACAGGGAAGCGAGCCCCAGCATTTT. Residues: CASSQGQGSEPQHF.